This T cell receptor beta chain was recovered during a study of cytomegalovirus exposure and HLA in healthy donors. Across the study: HLA-typed donors were the source of about 90 million unique TCRs held in an early data release.

Study results and limitations: An observed cluster of highly shared sequence variants was recorded as a likely sequencing artifact. Donors were assumed by presence/absence analyses to have roughly uniform sequencing depth.

A remark on this clone: No antigen is known for it.

Both 60 Vbeta primers and 13 Jbeta primers went into the PCR. Authors' methods: Later, an analysis found 80 million or so unique TCR beta chains, and some 10 million of these were shared. Data came from immunoSEQ multiplex PCR; TCRdb stores just in-frame clones and leaves some out. The V and J calls and clone size come from that table; D and trimming were worked out from the DNA. This sample carries some 140,000 clones, approximately 90% of them seen once, and the ten largest clones take more than 4%. The CDR3 has 17 residues. Germline CDR1 is MNHEY and CDR2 is SMNVEV (reference sequence). V shed 2 bases, J shed 4 bases, and the junction held 12 bases outside the gene matches.

Source material: PBMCs. The TCR was taken from a woman aged 30 to 39 in good health and CMV-seronegative. The V and J genes are TRBV27 and TRBJ1-2, with 8 bases identical to TRBD1. This chain's CDR3 is CASSLDSRQGAAYGYTF. In DNA, the CDR3 is TGTGCCAGCAGTTTAGATTCCCGCCAGGGGGCCGCCTATGGCTACACCTTC.